This T cell receptor beta chain was identified in a study of blood T cell repertoires in COVID-19. Study overall: Specimens from acute and convalescent COVID-19 originated in the United States, Italy and Spain. PBMCs, B-cell-depleted T cells, or T cells provided the cDNA or gDNA that made up the material.

Method: immunoSEQ multiplex PCR; TCRdb's copy keeps in-frame clones and lacks some. The sample lists hundreds of thousands of clones; around 84% were seen once. The CDR3 consists of 16 residues. V lost 0 bases and J lost 0, with 10 bases in between. Germline V gives CDR1 MNHEY, CDR2 SVGAGI. This chain uses TRBV6-5 with TRBJ2-3; D call uncertain. The receptor's source is a man in his forties who had recovered from COVID-19. Material for sequencing was PBMCs or T cells enriched from blood (not recorded which). In DNA, the CDR3 is TGTGCCAGCAGTTACTCGGGCAAGAGTAGCACAGATACGCAGTATTTT. Protein sequence: CASSYSGKSSTDTQYF.